The 7 T cell receptor beta chains listed next were all sequenced from one sample in a study of shared clonotypes between healthy human individuals (dated by TCRdb to the early 2020s). Preparation of the library involved the immunoSEQ multiplex PCR assay. Sourced from immuneACCESS, this table was stored by TCRdb with only in-frame sequences that have V and J called. A share of the clones is absent; for the studies checked, an unresolved V gene accounts for under half, and the remainder has no known explanation. The sample includes over a million clones, with about 70% observed a single time. The top ten hold approximately 1.5% of the sample. The sequencing input was memory CD4+ T cells sorted from blood. In the paper's terms, the cell subset or site label means: CD45RA-negative fraction. The receptors here all came from a man between 18 and 35 years old in good health.

This chain connects TRBV5-1 to TRBJ2-1, with 8 bases aligning to TRBD2. CDR1 and CDR2 (germline): SGHRS, YFSETQ. The CDR3 is 15 residues long. Unmatched junction bases numbered 5, after V lost 4 bases and J lost 2 bases. This CDR3 reads CASSEAGAAYNEQFF. The CDR3 bases are TGCGCCAGCAGCGAAGCGGGGGCCGCCTACAATGAGCAGTTCTTC.

The chain joins TRBV6-6 to TRBJ2-5; 7 bases align to TRBD1. Looked up from germline, CDR1 is MNHNY and CDR2 is SVGAGI (reference sequence). This CDR3 is built from 15 residues. The V gene end was trimmed by 6 bases and the J gene end by 1 base; junction bases not matched to a gene: 8. The CDR3 sequence is CASSSHGQAQETQYF. As DNA, the CDR3 is TGTGCCAGCAGCTCCCACGGACAGGCCCAAGAGACCCAGTACTTC.

This rearrangement joins TRBV5-6 to TRBJ2-6; 8 positions match TRBD1. After removal of 3 bases from V and 1 base from J, the junction contained 9 bases not matched to a gene. In germline, CDR1 is SGHDT, CDR2 YYEEEE. This CDR3 comprises 18 residues. CDR3 DNA: TGTGCCAGCAGCTCCCTAGGACAGGGATTATCTGGGGCCAACGTCCTGACTTTC. Translating gives CASSSLGQGLSGANVLTF.

This clone was seen once. Distinct nucleotide sequences in the sample also encode this CDR3. The CDR3 spells CASSPLGGTYGYTF. The CDR3 coding sequence is TGTGCCAGCTCACCCCTCGGCGGGACCTATGGCTACACCTTC. This chain uses TRBV18 with TRBJ1-2; maybe TRBD1 (5 bases). The CDR3 length is 14 residues. In germline, CDR1 is KGHSH, CDR2 LQKENI. V lost 3 bases and J 4 bases, leaving 12 bases between the germline ends.

This clone showed up just once. The V and J genes are TRBV19 and TRBJ2-1, with no clear D. Deletions cut 9 bases from V and 2 bases from J, with 17 bases between. The CDR3 totals 15 residues. CDR1 is LNHDA and CDR2 is SQIVND in the germline V gene (reference sequence). The CDR3 is CASMPETGTYNEQFF. CDR3 nucleotide sequence: TGTGCCAGCATGCCAGAGACTGGGACCTACAATGAGCAGTTCTTC.

This rearrangement joins TRBV6-6 to TRBJ2-1; 10 positions agree with TRBD1. This CDR3 is 15 amino acids long. Per germline, CDR1 MNHNY and CDR2 SVGAGI (reference sequence). V shed 7 bases and J 3 bases; nucleotides not matched to a gene: 6. CDR3 sequence (DNA): TGTGCCAGCAATTCGGGACAGGGGTACTACAATGAGCAGTTCTTC. Translation: CASNSGQGYYNEQFF.

The chain carries TRBV4-3 and TRBJ2-7, with 8 bases that match TRBD2. The CDR3 has 16 residues. Germline CDR1 LGHNA, CDR2 YSLEER. The J segment lost 6 bases and the V segment lost 1 base, leaving 11 bases of the junction unmatched. CDR3 in DNA: TGCGCCAGCAGCCAAGGAGCGGGAGTGGTTGCGGGCGAGCAGTACTTC. As protein: CASSQGAGVVAGEQYF.